This TCR beta chain was captured in a study of technical replicates of blood from a handful of donors. CDR3 length: 12 amino acids. V was clipped by 3 bases and J by 9 bases; unmatched bases: 0. From germline, CDR1 is GTSNPN and CDR2 SVGIG (reference sequence). Profiled with immunoSEQ multiplex PCR; TCRdb holds only in-frame clones, not every one. This sample has around 79,000 clones, with about nine tenths found just once. What was sequenced was T cells isolated from PBMCs. This clonotype originated in a human donor in good health. Some clones in this sample may be carry-over from other donors' samples. The J gene is TRBJ1-4, the V gene TRBV30, with 11 bases aligning to TRBD1. The CDR3 coding sequence is TGTGCCTGGAGGGACAGGGGGCAAAAACTGTTTTTT. Translation: CAWRDRGQKLFF.